The source of this T cell receptor (beta chain) is a study of shared clonotypes between healthy human individuals. Regarding the study as a whole: A few donors showed sharing of 4.5% to 5% of naive CD4 clonotypes.

The authors distributed each subset's genomic DNA evenly over several immunoSEQ plates. Measured with immunoSEQ multiplex PCR; TCRdb has only the in-frame clones, and not every one. The profile shows around 1 million clones, 76% of them singletons. Subsets obtained from CD4+ cells comprised CD45RA+ naive and CD45RA-negative memory cells. The CDR3 sequence is 17 residues long. Germline CDR1 is GTSNPN and CDR2 is SVGIG (reference sequence). Turning to this clone: Its target is not known.

Sequenced: memory CD4+ T cells sorted from blood. Subset denoted: CD45RA-negative fraction. The receptor was derived from a man younger than 35 in good health. This chain links TRBV30 with TRBJ2-6, with a possible D match to TRBD1 (5 bases). The CDR3 region is CASTWGSTLSGANVLTF. The CDR3, as DNA: TGTGCATCTACCTGGGGCAGTACTCTCTCTGGGGCCAACGTCCTGACTTTC. The variable domain in full, completed from reference TRBV30 and TRBJ2-6, reads SQTIHQWPATLVQPVGSPLSLECTVEGTSNPNLYWYRQAAGRGLQLLFYSVGIGQISSEVPQNLSASRPQDRQFILSSKKLLLSDSGFYLCASTWGSTLSGANVLTFGAGSRLTVL.